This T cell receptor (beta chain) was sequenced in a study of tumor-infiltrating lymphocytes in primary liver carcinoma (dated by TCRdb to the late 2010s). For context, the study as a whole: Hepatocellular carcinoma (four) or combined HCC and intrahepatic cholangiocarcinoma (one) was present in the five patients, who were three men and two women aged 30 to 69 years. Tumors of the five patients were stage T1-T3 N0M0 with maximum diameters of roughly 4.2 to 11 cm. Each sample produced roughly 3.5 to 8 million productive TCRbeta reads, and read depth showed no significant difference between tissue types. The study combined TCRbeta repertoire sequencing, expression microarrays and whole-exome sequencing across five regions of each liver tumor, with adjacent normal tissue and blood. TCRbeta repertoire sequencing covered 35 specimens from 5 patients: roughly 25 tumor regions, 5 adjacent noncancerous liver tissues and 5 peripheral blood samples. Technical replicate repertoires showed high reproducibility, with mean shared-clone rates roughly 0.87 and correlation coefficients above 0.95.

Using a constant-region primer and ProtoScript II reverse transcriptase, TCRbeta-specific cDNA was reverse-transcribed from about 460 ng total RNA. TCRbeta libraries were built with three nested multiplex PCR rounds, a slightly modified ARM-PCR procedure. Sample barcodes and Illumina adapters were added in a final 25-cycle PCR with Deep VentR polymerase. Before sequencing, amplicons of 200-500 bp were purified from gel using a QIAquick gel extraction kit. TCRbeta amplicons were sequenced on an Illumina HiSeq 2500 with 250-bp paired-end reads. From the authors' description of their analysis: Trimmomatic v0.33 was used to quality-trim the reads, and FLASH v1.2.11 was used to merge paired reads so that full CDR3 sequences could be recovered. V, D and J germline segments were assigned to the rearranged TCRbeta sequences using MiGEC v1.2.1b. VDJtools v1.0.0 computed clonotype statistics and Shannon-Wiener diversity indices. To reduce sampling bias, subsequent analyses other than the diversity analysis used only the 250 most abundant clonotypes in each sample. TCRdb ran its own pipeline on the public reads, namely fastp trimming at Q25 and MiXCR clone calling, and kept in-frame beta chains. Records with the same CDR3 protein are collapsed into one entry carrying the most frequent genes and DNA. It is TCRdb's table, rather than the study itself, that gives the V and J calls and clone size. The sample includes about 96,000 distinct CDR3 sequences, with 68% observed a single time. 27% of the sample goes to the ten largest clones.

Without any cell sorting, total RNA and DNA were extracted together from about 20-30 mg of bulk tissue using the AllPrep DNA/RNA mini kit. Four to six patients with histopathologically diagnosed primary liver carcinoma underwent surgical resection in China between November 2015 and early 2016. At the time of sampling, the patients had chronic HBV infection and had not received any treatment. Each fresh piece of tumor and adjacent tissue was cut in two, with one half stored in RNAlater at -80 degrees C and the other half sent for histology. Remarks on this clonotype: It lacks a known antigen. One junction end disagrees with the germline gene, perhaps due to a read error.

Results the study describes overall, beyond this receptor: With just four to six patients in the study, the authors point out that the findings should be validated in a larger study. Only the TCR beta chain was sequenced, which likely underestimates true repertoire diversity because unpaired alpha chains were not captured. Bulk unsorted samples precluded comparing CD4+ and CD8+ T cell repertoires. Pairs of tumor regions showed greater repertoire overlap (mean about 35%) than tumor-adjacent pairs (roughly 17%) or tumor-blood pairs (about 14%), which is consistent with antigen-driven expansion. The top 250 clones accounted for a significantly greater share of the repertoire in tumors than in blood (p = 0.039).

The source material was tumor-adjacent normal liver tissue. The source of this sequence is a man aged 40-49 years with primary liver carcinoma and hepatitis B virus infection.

The DNA reads TGTGCCAGCAGTCTTTGGACAGGGATTACAGCTGGAGCCAACGTCCTGACTTTC. This encodes CASSLWTGITAGANVLTF. Recombination joined TRBV6-5 with TRBJ2-6; TRBD1 fits 8 bases in the junction. The CDR3, from cysteine to phenylalanine, totals 18 residues. CDR3 DNA only is kept here, 54 bases in frame from base 1. CDR1 MNHEY and CDR2 SVGAGI are derived from the germline V gene.